A few counts support the clone carrying this T cell receptor (beta chain). Its antigen is undetermined. Survey level was the resolution at which the v3.0 immunoSEQ assay ran. Libraries were prepared by immunoSEQ multiplex PCR; TCRdb keeps only in-frame clonotypes and omits some of them. The top ten hold 15% to 20% of the sample, which has about 15,000 clones, roughly 80% seen once. The CDR3 loop spans 8 amino acids. This specimen comes from a study of long-term antiretroviral therapy in people with HIV. Study-level points and caveats: Even long-term ART left TRB diversity below transplant donor controls, despite gains.

The chain is built from TRBV21-1 and TRBJ2-3; TRBD2 reflects the table's D call only, with no check against the DNA. TRBV21-1 is recorded as a pseudogene. This clonotype was sampled from a man aged 35-49 years with HIV. The input for sequencing was unsorted PBMCs, taken just before starting antiretroviral therapy. The CDR3: CASTSQYF. CDR3 coding DNA: TGTGCCAGCACTTCGCAGTATTTT.